The following is a T cell receptor beta chain sequence with its context. Its antigen target is currently unknown. Nothing much larger sits one base from this clone, and base qualities are not available. The CDR3, cysteine through phenylalanine, is 15 amino acids long. Kept here is only the CDR3 DNA, which spans 45 bases and is read in frame from base 1. Clipping removes 6 bases from V and 7 bases from J, with 12 as the unmatched junction base count. According to the germline V gene (reference sequence), CDR1 reads SEHNR and CDR2 reads FQNEAQ. The CDR3 regions of human TCRbeta chains were analyzed by immunosequencing. From the authors' description of their analysis: Repertoire TCRs were matched against a reference library of SARS-CoV-2-specific TCRs generated with the MIRA antigen-specificity platform. Breadth was defined as the fraction of unique TCRs that were SARS-CoV-2-associated, and depth was defined as the fraction of total T cells that were SARS-CoV-2-associated. Using the MIRA data, each spike-specific TCR was mapped to the spike region that the TCR reacts to and placed in a CD4 or CD8 class. Log10-transformed breadth and depth values were compared by one-way ANOVA with Sidak's multiple comparisons tests. What TCRdb holds here is the immuneACCESS table cut down to in-frame rearrangements. Part of the clones is not present; checked against another copy, under half of the missing clones reflect an unresolved V gene, and the others are unexplained. V and J calls and clone size are given by that table; D and trimming were obtained from the DNA. The sample records just over 150,000 clones, around 87% of which are singletons. Of the sample, roughly 10% is held by the ten largest clones.

This sample stems from a study of T cell responses to AZD1222 COVID-19 vaccine (dated by TCRdb to the early 2020s). For the wider study: A total of 230 to 250 trial participants underwent TCR sequencing, of whom 200 to 220 had received two doses of AZD1222 and approximately 26 had received two doses of the MenACWY control vaccine. Trial participants were enrolled into age subgroups of 18-55, 56-69 and 70-plus years, which contained around 140, 26 and 57 TCR-sequenced participants, respectively.

The investigation overall reported the following: After two AZD1222 doses, spike-specific TCR breadth and depth were significantly higher than at day 0 and than in MenACWY recipients. In the small 56-69-year group, the increase in depth fell short of significance, most likely because of low power. Most participants were white British and females outnumbered males, and the authors suggested that clonal diversity may have been underestimated. Conclusions about previously exposed vaccinees are limited because only five or six AZD1222 recipients were SARS-CoV-2 seropositive at baseline. Epitopes outside the regions mutated in the B.1.351 and B.1.1.7 variants were reportedly recognized by nearly half of the unique spike-specific TCRs. Because no day 14 peak-response samples were available, repertoires were characterized only after the peak T cell response. Vaccine-associated CD4 TCRs spanned the whole spike protein, with dominant responses in regions 160-218 and 743-854.

The sample's time point, from its label and the paper: about 28 days (+/-7) after the second vaccine dose. AZD1222 recipients with second doses at about 4 weeks or about 12 weeks were pooled, because spike-specific TCR depth and breadth did not differ between schedules. Vaccinee samples came from UK trials COV001 and COV002, including a single-blind randomized controlled phase 2/3 trial of AZD1222 (ChAdOx1 nCoV-19) in healthy adults. For TCRbeta chain sequencing, PBMC samples from trial participants were taken at day 0 and at day 28 after the second dose. The chain is assembled from TRBV7-9 and TRBJ2-5, with 9 bases matching TRBD2. The receptor comes from an adult who received the AZD1222 COVID-19 vaccine. This sample comprised peripheral blood, obtained 28 days after the second AZD1222 dose. The CDR3 protein sequence reads: CASSPIAGASATQYF. The DNA sequence is TGTGCCAGCAGTCCAATAGCGGGAGCCTCGGCGACCCAGTACTTC.